This T cell receptor (beta chain) was observed in a study of TIL therapy for anti-PD-1-resistant metastatic lung cancer. For the study at large: Tumors carried a median about 1.6 non-synonymous mutations per megabase.

This was the immunoSEQ v3 assay. Here immunoSEQ multiplex PCR was the method, and the copy in TCRdb shows in-frame clones only, minus some. The sample has 7,000 or so clones, about 64% seen once. Germline CDR1 and CDR2: GTSNPN and SVGIG (reference sequence). Losses at the gene ends were 4 bases for V and 5 bases for J; bases not matched to a gene: 7. This CDR3 has 13 amino acids. This sample's time point: pre-treatment sample, taken before nivolumab and TIL therapy. Tumor tissue came from excised metastases, mostly pleural nodules or supraclavicular lymph nodes. Tumors were harvested before any PD-1/PD-L1 blockade.

The chain has TRBV30 and TRBJ2-5, with 7 bases lining up with TRBD2. The sample was tumor tissue, taken at baseline. The clonotype comes from a person between 30 and 80 years old with non-small cell lung cancer. The CDR3 sequence: CAWNRLAGETQYF. CDR3 nucleotide sequence: TGTGCCTGGAACCGACTAGCAGGGGAGACCCAGTACTTC.